The rows below give T cell receptor beta chains drawn from one sample of a study of CD8 T cells in ankylosing spondylitis. Each CDR3 protein gets one entry after TCRdb re-called the 5' RACE reads with MiXCR. The sample records about 160,000 distinct CDR3 sequences, around 17% being singletons. Sequences were obtained from blood, either unsorted or a sorted T cell fraction (not recorded which). Source of these receptors: a male donor with ankylosing spondylitis or in good health (not recorded which). The CDR3 runs from the conserved cysteine through the conserved F or W. The D gene is left open where the match is weak. Not all rows give a size; the values are once, few, many and, for expanded clones, a class.

clone_size j_call v_call d_call cdr3_aa cdr3_nt
- TRBJ2-3 TRBV11-3 - CATQGAGPRTDTQYF TGTGCCACCCAAGGGGCAGGGCCCCGCACAGATACGCAGTATTTT
- TRBJ1-1 TRBV5-1 TRBD1 CASRPGTGNTEAFF TGCGCCAGCCGACCAGGGACAGGGAACACTGAAGCTTTCTTT
few TRBJ2-1 TRBV6-1 - CAILDLTGREFF TGTGCCATCCTGGACCTAACAGGGAGGGAGTTCTTC
few TRBJ1-3 TRBV6-5 TRBD1 CASSYTSDRAGNTIYF TGTGCCAGCAGTTACACCTCGGACAGGGCTGGAAACACCATATATTTT
- TRBJ2-6 TRBV9 - CASSVAEGTGANVLTF TGTGCCAGCAGCGTAGCCGAGGGGACTGGGGCCAACGTCCTGACTTTC
few TRBJ1-5 TRBV25-1 - CASSDSKLISNQPQHF TGTGCCAGCAGTGATAGTAAATTGATCAGCAATCAGCCCCAGCATTTT
few TRBJ2-7 TRBV28 - CASSGGQMPYEQYF TGTGCCAGCAGTGGCGGACAGATGCCCTACGAGCAGTACTTC
- TRBJ2-7 TRBV11-1 - CASSLTFEQYF TGTGCCAGCAGCTTAACTTTCGAGCAGTACTTC
many TRBJ2-1 TRBV7-9 TRBD2 CASSPQIAGGNEQFF TGTGCCAGCAGCCCCCAAATAGCGGGAGGCAATGAGCAGTTCTTC
many TRBJ2-7 TRBV5-1 TRBD2 CASSTGGYEQYF TGCGCCAGCAGCACGGGGGGTTACGAGCAGTACTTC
many TRBJ2-1 TRBV5-1 TRBD2 CASSEAGGPWNEQFF TGCGCCAGCAGTGAAGCGGGAGGGCCCTGGAATGAGCAGTTCTTC
few TRBJ2-1 TRBV20-1 - CSARPLPGYLNNEQFF TGCAGTGCTAGGCCCCTACCGGGCTACTTAAACAATGAGCAGTTCTTC
- TRBJ2-7 TRBV29-1 - CSVEGYLGYEQYF TGCAGCGTTGAAGGGTACCTGGGCTACGAGCAGTACTTC
few TRBJ2-4 TRBV5-4 TRBD2 CASSQVGLAENIQYF TGTGCCAGCAGCCAGGTCGGACTAGCGGAAAACATTCAGTACTTC
many TRBJ2-1 TRBV24-1 TRBD2 CAARLADYNEQFF TGTGCCGCCAGACTAGCGGATTACAATGAGCAGTTCTTC
- TRBJ1-4 TRBV24-1 TRBD1 CATSDPGQIGEKLFF TGTGCCACCAGTGATCCGGGACAGATAGGCGAAAAACTGTTTTTT
few TRBJ1-1 TRBV6-6 - CASSDREAFF TGTGCCAGCAGCGACCGCGAAGCTTTCTTT
- TRBJ2-5 TRBV6-5 - CASSYSLTALETQYF TGTGCCAGCAGTTACTCCCTGACAGCCCTAGAGACCCAGTACTTC
many TRBJ2-1 TRBV24-1 TRBD2 CATSDLGGRAVNEQFF TGTGCCACCAGTGATTTGGGCGGGAGGGCCGTTAATGAGCAGTTCTTC
- TRBJ2-1 TRBV6-5 - CASSYSSRGGNEQFF TGTGCCAGCAGTTACTCGAGTAGGGGTGGGAATGAGCAGTTCTTC
- TRBJ2-5 TRBV20-1 TRBD2 CSAEGLAGETQYF TGCAGTGCTGAAGGACTAGCGGGAGAGACCCAGTACTTC
- TRBJ2-5 TRBV29-1 - CSVEENRKETQYF TGCAGCGTTGAGGAGAACAGAAAAGAGACCCAGTACTTC
- TRBJ2-1 TRBV18 - CASSPTGNRDNEQFF TGTGCCAGCTCACCCACCGGAAACCGAGACAATGAGCAGTTCTTC
- TRBJ2-1 TRBV10-3 TRBD2 CAIRTLAAGDNEQFF TGTGCCATCAGGACCCTAGCGGCTGGGGACAATGAGCAGTTCTTC
- TRBJ1-5 TRBV28 TRBD1 CVSRITGGNQPQHF TGTGTCAGCAGGATCACAGGGGGCAATCAGCCCCAGCATTTT
few TRBJ2-1 TRBV5-1 TRBD2 CASSPSGSFVNEQFF TGCGCCAGCAGCCCGAGCGGGAGTTTCGTCAATGAGCAGTTCTTC
many TRBJ1-4 TRBV5-1 TRBD1 CASSYDRGTNEKLFF TGCGCCAGCAGCTATGACAGGGGCACTAATGAAAAACTGTTTTTT
many TRBJ2-5 TRBV5-1 - CASSLRAGVEETQYF TGCGCCAGCAGCTTGAGAGCCGGGGTTGAAGAGACCCAGTACTTC
few TRBJ1-1 TRBV5-1 - CASSLAPPGTEAFF TGCGCCAGCAGCTTGGCCCCGCCGGGCACTGAAGCTTTCTTT
many TRBJ1-2 TRBV12-3/TRBV12-4 - CASSFGSLAGSGYTF TGTGCCAGCAGTTTTGGGAGCCTCGCAGGGTCCGGCTACACCTTC
many TRBJ2-1 TRBV30 - CAWSVRGEQFF TGTGCCTGGAGTGTACGAGGTGAGCAGTTCTTC
- TRBJ1-1 TRBV2 - CASSTNKASEAFF TGTGCCAGCAGTACTAACAAGGCATCTGAAGCTTTCTTT
few TRBJ2-1 TRBV11-1 - CASSLAKNNPYNEQFF TGTGCCAGCAGCTTAGCGAAAAATAACCCCTACAATGAGCAGTTCTTC
few TRBJ2-7 TRBV28 TRBD2 CASQGGLAGGTYEQYF TGTGCCAGCCAGGGGGGGCTAGCGGGAGGGACCTACGAGCAGTACTTC
- TRBJ2-5 TRBV11-2 - CASSISRLETQYF TGTGCCAGCAGCATTAGTAGATTGGAGACCCAGTACTTC
- TRBJ2-3 TRBV12-3/TRBV12-4 - CASSPYDTQYF TGTGCCAGCAGTCCTTACGATACGCAGTATTTT
- TRBJ2-3 TRBV6-5 TRBD2 CASMGGWESTDTQYF TGTGCCAGCATGGGAGGGTGGGAGTCGACAGATACGCAGTATTTT
few TRBJ2-7 TRBV18 - CASSPKAYEQYF TGTGCCAGCTCACCAAAGGCCTACGAGCAGTACTTC
few TRBJ2-1 TRBV24-1 - CATSDGTRENEQFF TGTGCCACCAGTGATGGGACGAGGGAGAATGAGCAGTTCTTC
- TRBJ2-5 TRBV29-1 TRBD2 CSVDTSGSGETQYF TGCAGCGTTGACACTAGCGGGAGTGGCGAGACCCAGTACTTC
many TRBJ2-5 TRBV20-1 - CSARPYQETQYF TGCAGTGCTAGGCCGTACCAAGAGACCCAGTACTTC
few TRBJ1-1 TRBV29-1 TRBD1 CSVGQGLETEAFF TGCAGCGTGGGACAGGGTTTGGAAACTGAAGCTTTCTTT
- TRBJ1-2 TRBV20-1 - CSAQTVHGYTF TGCAGTGCTCAAACAGTCCATGGCTACACCTTC
few TRBJ2-5 TRBV7-2 - CASSLEGTQYF TGTGCCAGCAGCTTAGAGGGGACCCAGTACTTC
- TRBJ1-4 TRBV13 - CAVSREKLFF TGTGCCGTCTCTCGTGAAAAACTGTTTTTT
few TRBJ1-1 TRBV2 TRBD1 CASGYPGQGNTEAFF TGTGCCAGCGGATATCCGGGACAGGGTAACACTGAAGCTTTCTTT
many TRBJ2-1 TRBV29-1 - CSVGPGVGFEQFF TGCAGCGTGGGACCAGGGGTGGGTTTTGAGCAGTTCTTC
few TRBJ2-1 TRBV5-1 - CASSLEDRTYNEQFF TGCGCCAGCAGCTTGGAGGACAGAACCTACAATGAGCAGTTCTTC
- TRBJ2-4 TRBV27 - CASSPSGGNIQYF TGTGCCAGCAGTCCGTCGGGCGGGAACATTCAGTACTTC
few TRBJ2-4 TRBV5-4 TRBD1 CASSNRDSLAKNIQYF TGTGCCAGCAGCAACCGGGACAGTCTAGCCAAAAACATTCAGTACTTC
many TRBJ2-3 TRBV12-3/TRBV12-4 - CASSLATAITDTQYF TGTGCCAGCAGTTTAGCTACGGCCATCACAGATACGCAGTATTTT
few TRBJ2-7 TRBV4-2 TRBD2 CASSQGRLGTSGIPYEQYF TGTGCCAGCAGCCAAGGAAGGCTCGGGACTAGCGGAATTCCTTACGAGCAGTACTTC
many TRBJ1-4 TRBV5-1 TRBD1 CASSYGDRGATNEKLFF TGCGCCAGCAGCTATGGGGACAGGGGTGCAACTAATGAAAAACTGTTTTTT
many TRBJ2-1 TRBV2 TRBD2 CASETSALNEQFF TGTGCCAGCGAGACTAGCGCACTCAATGAGCAGTTCTTC
- TRBJ2-7 TRBV29-1 TRBD1 CSVEEAQGARYEQYF TGCAGCGTTGAAGAGGCTCAGGGGGCGCGCTACGAGCAGTACTTC
- TRBJ1-4 TRBV6-5 - CASSYFFVGEKLFF TGTGCCAGCAGTTACTTCTTCGTTGGTGAAAAACTGTTTTTT